The 3 T cell receptor beta chains presented below share a single source sample, sequenced in a study of blood T cell repertoires in COVID-19. Sequencing was performed with immunoSEQ multiplex PCR; in TCRdb, only in-frame clones are kept and a portion is missing. The profile shows about 160,000 clones, just over 90% of them singletons. The sequenced material came from peripheral blood. The receptor set was obtained from a woman aged 55-70 years with COVID-19, enrolled during active disease.

The chain couples TRBV7-2 to TRBJ2-3, with D perhaps matching TRBD2 (6 bases). Between the trimmed V and J ends, which lost 4 bases and 6 bases, there was a span of 14 bases. Germline values: CDR1 SGHTA, CDR2 FQGNSA. There are 14 residues in the CDR3. The CDR3 nucleotides read TGTGCCAGCAGCTCCACCCACGGGGGTGATACGCAGTATTTT. This encodes CASSSTHGGDTQYF.

The chain is built from TRBV4-2 and TRBJ1-5; D is unresolved. Trimming pared 4 bases from V and 7 bases from J, leaving 14 bases between. The germline V gene encodes CDR1 LGHNA and CDR2 YNFKEQ. The CDR3 has 14 residues. CDR3 region: CASSRGSDGQPQHF. Written as DNA, the CDR3 is TGTGCCAGCAGCCGTGGCTCTGACGGGCAGCCCCAGCATTTT.

This chain links TRBV7-2 with TRBJ1-2; D is unclear. The CDR3 is 15 amino acids. Trimming left V 1 base short and J 8 bases short, with 17 bases between. Per germline, CDR1 SGHTA and CDR2 FQGNSA. The CDR3 region is CASSLGVGVPTGYTF. The CDR3 nucleotides read TGTGCCAGCAGCTTAGGGGTCGGGGTACCGACCGGCTACACCTTC.